These 31 T cell receptor beta chains share one sample of origin, sequenced in a study of T cell responses to AZD1222 COVID-19 vaccine. Clones were read by immunoSEQ multiplex PCR, and TCRdb kept only the in-frame ones, dropping some. The data contain about 92,000 clones, 85% to 90% of them singletons. The sample was peripheral blood, taken on day 0 of AZD1222 vaccination. Receptor source: an adult in good health.

The V and J genes are TRBV30 and TRBJ2-3, with D unresolved. The germline V gene has CDR1 GTSNPN and CDR2 SVGIG (reference sequence). Trimming cost V 4 bases and J 2 bases, with 10 bases left between them. The CDR3 has 13 residues. CDR3 region: CAWTLGSTDTQYF. DNA for the CDR3: TGTGCCTGGACCCTGGGGTCCACAGATACGCAGTATTTT.

This clone has more than one count but fewer than ten. The V and J genes are TRBV7-3 and TRBJ2-2, with D uncertain. Germline values: CDR1 SGHTA, CDR2 FQGTGA. Between the trimmed V and J ends, which lost 2 bases and 1 base, there was a span of 8 bases. This CDR3 contains 15 residues. The CDR3 protein is CASSLLGLNTGELFF. The CDR3 DNA reads TGTGCCAGCAGCTTATTGGGATTGAACACCGGGGAGCTGTTTTTT.

This chain joins TRBV19 and TRBJ1-2; D not certain. The length of the CDR3 is 19 residues. Germline CDR1 and CDR2: LNHDA and SQIVND (reference sequence). V was trimmed by 3 bases and J by 0 bases, leaving 23 bases between them. CDR3 coding DNA: TGTGCCAGTAGTATGATGAGGGAGAGAATCTTACCTACTAACTATGGCTACACCTTC. Translation: CASSMMRERILPTNYGYTF.

In the case of this clone: Other nucleotide sequences from this sample produce the same CDR3. The J gene is TRBJ1-5, the V gene TRBV18; no firm D call. Per the germline V gene, CDR1 is KGHSH and CDR2 is LQKENI. The CDR3 runs to 16 residues. V was shortened by 0 bases and J by 0 bases, with 9 bases between the two germline ends. The DNA for the CDR3 is TGTGCCAGCTCACCACCGGGGTCCAATAGCAATCAGCCCCAGCATTTT. Translating gives CASSPPGSNSNQPQHF.

This clone was counted a few times. The V and J genes are TRBV5-6 and TRBJ2-5; tentative D call: TRBD2 (6 bases). The V gene lost 1 base and the J gene lost 5 bases, with 15 bases spanning the gap. This CDR3 spans 15 amino acids. The V gene's germline CDR1 is SGHDT and CDR2 YYEEEE. The CDR3 reads CASSLTLGGTETQYF. Written as DNA, the CDR3 is TGTGCCAGCAGCTTGACCCTTGGCGGGACGGAGACCCAGTACTTC.

The count of this clone is one. This chain connects TRBV6-2 or TRBV6-3 to TRBJ1-5; TRBD1 matches 8 bases. Germline V gives CDR1 MNHEY, CDR2 SVGEGT. The ends lost 6 bases at V and 2 bases at J; junction bases unmatched: 9. The CDR3 length is 16 residues. The CDR3 loop reads CASRPTGGQGNQPQHF. In nucleotides, the CDR3 is TGTGCCAGCAGACCTACAGGGGGACAAGGCAATCAGCCCCAGCATTTT.

The chain recombines TRBV18 with TRBJ2-7; 7 bases fit TRBD1. The CDR3 contains 16 residues. The germline CDR1 and CDR2 sequences are KGHSH and LQKENI. V was pared by 0 bases and J by 1 base, with 6 bases of the junction left unmatched. CDR3 coding DNA: TGTGCCAGCTCACCACCTCTCGCGACAGGGTCCTACGAGCAGTACTTC. Protein: CASSPPLATGSYEQYF.

The rearrangement uses TRBV27 and TRBJ1-6; D possibly corresponds to TRBD1 (5 bases). CDR1 is MNHEY and CDR2 is SMNVEV in the germline V gene (reference sequence). Trimming cost V 3 bases and J 8 bases, with 5 bases left between them. The CDR3 loop spans 12 amino acids. Written as DNA, the CDR3 is TGTGCCAGCAGTTTCAGGGATTCACCCCTCCACTTT. This sequence encodes CASSFRDSPLHF.

The chain is built from TRBV18 and TRBJ1-2, with a possible D match to TRBD1 (6 bases). Germline V lookup: CDR1 KGHSH, CDR2 LQKENI. The V end was cut by 2 bases, the J end by 3 bases, with 13 bases between. This CDR3 comprises 15 residues. CDR3 DNA sequence: TGTGCCAGCTCACCAGCCAAGGGGGGAGACTATGGCTACACCTTC. Translated: CASSPAKGGDYGYTF.

The chain recombines TRBV7-9 with TRBJ1-3; no firm D call. The CDR3 has 14 residues. CDR1 and CDR2 from the germline V gene are SEHNR and FQNEAQ (reference sequence). V was shortened by 1 base and J by 4 bases, with 8 bases between the two germline ends. The CDR3 sequence is CASSLGNSGNTIYF. CDR3 nucleotide sequence: TGTGCCAGCAGCTTAGGAAATTCAGGAAACACCATATATTTT.

This rearrangement joins TRBV12-5 to TRBJ2-7, with TRBD2 as a possible D gene (5 bases). V lost 3 bases to trimming and J lost 7 bases, with 10 bases between them. The CDR3 spans 12 residues. Germline CDR1 LGHNT, CDR2 FRNRAP. The CDR3 loop reads CASGLDYLEQYF. The CDR3 nucleotides read TGTGCTAGTGGTTTAGACTATTTGGAGCAGTACTTC. Full variable domain (remainder filled in from reference TRBV12-5 and TRBJ2-7): DARVTQTPRHKVTEMGQEVTMRCQPILGHNTVFWYRQTMMQGLELLAYFRNRAPLDDSGMPKDRFSAEMPDATLATLKIQPSEPRDSAVYFCASGLDYLEQYFGPGTRLTVT.

The chain recombines TRBV10-2 with TRBJ2-7, with a tentative D call TRBD2 (6 bases). Germline CDR1 reads WSHSY; CDR2 reads SAAADI. The V and J ends lost 6 bases and 6 bases respectively, with 18 bases between them. This CDR3 region has 14 residues. The CDR3 is CASSQPGLILEQYF. The CDR3 nucleotides read TGCGCCAGCAGCCAACCGGGACTCATCCTCGAGCAGTACTTC.

CDR3 sequence reads: CSVPDLNYGYTF. The CDR3 DNA sequence: TGCAGCGTTCCAGACCTCAACTATGGCTACACCTTC. The J gene is TRBJ1-2, the V gene TRBV29-1; no clear D. Per the germline V gene, CDR1 is SQVTM and CDR2 is ANQGSEA. The CDR3 is made up of 12 amino acids. The ends were cut back, 5 bases at V and 2 bases at J, with 9 bases in the middle.

This chain uses TRBV28 with TRBJ2-2; TRBD1 agrees at 8 bases. J lost 2 bases, V lost 5 bases, and 4 bases had no gene match. Germline CDR1 is MDHEN and CDR2 is SYDVKM. This CDR3 spans 15 amino acids. The CDR3 nucleotides read TGTGCCAGCAGTAGGACAGGGACTAACACCGGGGAGCTGTTTTTT. This gives the protein CASSRTGTNTGELFF.

The chain is built from TRBV5-1 and TRBJ2-7; 7 nucleotides line up with TRBD1. This CDR3 contains 14 residues. The trim removed 4 bases at V and 5 bases at J, leaving 9 bases unmatched. Germline CDR1 SGHRS, CDR2 YFSETQ. The CDR3 DNA reads TGCGCCAGCAGCCGAATGACAGGGCTGGACGAGCAGTACTTC. This sequence encodes CASSRMTGLDEQYF.

This chain joins TRBV18 and TRBJ2-2, with D possibly TRBD1 on 5 matching bases. V shed 0 bases and J shed 1 base, with 6 bases lying between them. The germline gives CDR1 KGHSH, CDR2 LQKENI. The CDR3 is made up of 15 amino acids. CDR3 nucleotide sequence: TGTGCCAGCTCACCACCGGGGCAGAACACCGGGGAGCTGTTTTTT. It encodes CASSPPGQNTGELFF. The full variable domain, completed using reference TRBV18 and TRBJ2-2, is NAGVMQNPRHLVRRRGQEARLRCSPMKGHSHVYWYRQLPEEGLKFMVYLQKENIIDESGMPKERFSAEFPKEGPSILRIQQVVRGDSAAYFCASSPPGQNTGELFFGEGSRLTVL.

The chain carries TRBV29-1 and TRBJ1-1; D remains ambiguous. The CDR3 contains 14 residues. CDR1 and CDR2 from the germline V gene are SQVTM and ANQGSEA. V lost 6 bases and J lost 0, with 14 bases in between. The DNA for the CDR3 is TGCAGCGTGACCCCCCAGCGAATGAACACTGAAGCTTTCTTT. Its translation is CSVTPQRMNTEAFF.

The chain couples TRBV24-1 to TRBJ2-7; 9 bases match TRBD1. Germline V lookup: CDR1 KGHDR, CDR2 SFDVKD. The CDR3 is 17 residues long. J lost 1 base, V lost 4 bases, and 10 bases had no gene match. The CDR3: CATSDRSRQGGSYEQYF. For the CDR3, the DNA is TGTGCCACCAGTGACCGTTCGAGACAGGGGGGATCCTACGAGCAGTACTTC.

The chain carries TRBV27 and TRBJ2-2; tentative D call: TRBD2 (5 bases). The CDR3 extends over 14 amino acids. V was trimmed by 4 bases and J by 5 bases, leaving 11 bases between them. Germline V gives CDR1 MNHEY, CDR2 SMNVEV (reference sequence). CDR3 sequence reads: CASSYPPGTGELFF. Written as DNA, the CDR3 is TGTGCCAGCAGTTACCCCCCGGGGACCGGGGAGCTGTTTTTT.

V and J are TRBV30 and TRBJ1-2; no reliable D call. Between the trimmed V and J ends, which lost 0 bases and 7 bases, there was a span of 9 bases. Germline values: CDR1 GTSNPN, CDR2 SVGIG (reference sequence). The CDR3 covers 12 residues. CDR3: CAWSVIKSGYTF. The CDR3 DNA reads as TGTGCCTGGAGTGTAATCAAGTCTGGCTACACCTTC.

The chain combines TRBV7-2 with TRBJ1-2, with 7 nucleotides matching TRBD1. This CDR3 contains 15 residues. Germline CDR1 is SGHTA and CDR2 is FQGNSA. V lost 5 bases, J lost 0 bases, and 6 bases stayed unmatched. CDR3 in amino acids: CASSAGQPTNYGYTF. The CDR3 coding sequence is TGTGCCAGCAGCGCGGGACAGCCTACTAACTATGGCTACACCTTC.

The CDR3 nucleotides are TGTGCCAGTAGTACCCGGACTAGCGGGAGGGGGACCGGGGAGCTGTTTTTT. Protein sequence: CASSTRTSGRGTGELFF. This sequence joins TRBV19 and TRBJ2-2; TRBD2 matches at 15 bases. Trimming cost V 4 bases and J 5 bases; bases outside gene matches: 5. The CDR3 runs 17 residues. Germline V lookup: CDR1 LNHDA, CDR2 SQIVND (reference sequence). Filled out from reference TRBV19 and TRBJ2-2, the complete variable domain reads DGGITQSPKYLFRKEGQNVTLSCEQNLNHDAMYWYRQDPGQGLRLIYYSQIVNDFQKGDIAEGYSVSREKKESFPLTVTSAQKNPTAFYLCASSTRTSGRGTGELFFGEGSRLTVL.

The chain couples TRBV3-1 (or the pseudogene TRBV3-2) to TRBJ2-2; D remains ambiguous. The V gene's germline CDR1 is LGHDT and CDR2 YNNKEL (reference sequence). This CDR3 region has 16 residues. V was trimmed by 3 bases and J by 2 bases, leaving 13 bases between them. CDR3 bases: TGTGCCAGCAGCCATAAAAACACCAGAAACACCGGGGAGCTGTTTTTT. Amino acid sequence: CASSHKNTRNTGELFF.

V gene TRBV27 combines with J gene TRBJ2-3; D call uncertain. The ends were cut back, 4 bases at V and 3 bases at J, with 20 bases in the middle. Germline V gives CDR1 MNHEY, CDR2 SMNVEV (reference sequence). CDR3 size: 17 residues. The DNA of the CDR3 is TGTGCCAGCAGTTCCACTTTTCTAGGGATGGCTACAGATACGCAGTATTTT. Protein: CASSSTFLGMATDTQYF.

This chain joins TRBV29-1 and TRBJ1-4; 11 nucleotides align to TRBD1. CDR1 is SQVTM and CDR2 is ANQGSEA in the germline V gene. Trimming cost V 5 bases and J 8 bases; bases outside gene matches: 4. The CDR3 has 13 residues. CDR3 sequence: CSVSGTGGEKLFF. The CDR3 nucleotides read TGCAGCGTTTCGGGGACAGGGGGAGAAAAACTGTTTTTT.

This chain joins TRBV7-9 and TRBJ2-5; D might be TRBD2 (5 bases). Trimming took 4 bases from V and 5 from J, leaving 14 bases between them. This CDR3 spans 14 amino acids. In germline, CDR1 is SEHNR, CDR2 FQNEAQ (reference sequence). The DNA for the CDR3 is TGTGCCAGCAGCTATGCGGGCCGGGCGGAGACCCAGTACTTC. As protein: CASSYAGRAETQYF. Complete variable domain (other parts from reference TRBV7-9 and TRBJ2-5): DTGVSQNPRHKITKRGQNVTFRCDPISEHNRLYWYRQTLGQGPEFLTYFQNEAQLEKSRLLSDRFSAERPKGSFSTLEIQRTEQGDSAMYLCASSYAGRAETQYFGPGTRLLVL.

The CDR3 reads CASSYSFGTGKETQYF. The CDR3 DNA sequence: TGTGCCAGCAGTTACTCGTTCGGGACAGGCAAAGAGACCCAGTACTTC. The chain joins TRBV6-5 to TRBJ2-5; 8 positions match TRBD1. This CDR3 spans 16 amino acids. With 0 bases clipped from V and 3 bases from J, the junction kept 6 bases outside the gene matches. Germline-derived CDR1 and CDR2 are MNHEY and SVGAGI.

The genes are TRBV5-8 and TRBJ2-7; 10 positions match TRBD1. V lost 3 bases and J lost 4; bases outside the gene matches: 4. This CDR3 contains 14 residues. Germline V gives CDR1 SGHTS, CDR2 YDEGEE. In nucleotides, the CDR3 is TGTGCCAGCAGCTACCTGGGACAGGGGTACGAGCAGTACTTC. Translated, it gives CASSYLGQGYEQYF.

The rearrangement joins TRBV27 to TRBJ1-2, with 9 positions matching TRBD1. This CDR3 has 15 residues. CDR1 MNHEY and CDR2 SMNVEV come from the germline V gene (reference sequence). The J segment lost 7 bases and the V segment lost 3 bases, leaving 9 bases of the junction unmatched. CDR3 DNA: TGTGCCAGCAGTTTCCGACCAGGGACAGGGCCTGGCTACACCTTC. Residues: CASSFRPGTGPGYTF.

This clone was observed a handful of times. The CDR3 sequence: CASSSGRTWGNNEQFF. Here the CDR3 DNA reads TGTGCCAGCAGTTCAGGACGAACCTGGGGGAACAATGAGCAGTTCTTC. The V gene is TRBV6-5, the J gene TRBJ2-1; possibly TRBD1 or TRBD2 for D (5 bases each). Germline CDR1 MNHEY, CDR2 SVGAGI. The CDR3 contains 16 residues. Trimming pared 4 bases from V and 5 bases from J, leaving 18 bases between.

V is TRBV2 and J is TRBJ1-5; no firm D call. V lost 8 bases and J lost 11, with 13 bases in between. In germline, CDR1 is SNHLY, CDR2 FYNNEI. The CDR3 spans 11 residues. This chain's CDR3 is CASAYASAQHF. CDR3 sequence (DNA): TGTGCCAGCGCTTATGCCTCGGCCCAGCATTTT.